One T cell receptor beta chain is described in this entry. This clone was counted once. This receptor's antigen is unknown. Base qualities are not provided; no much larger clone lies one nucleotide away. These data come from a study of cytomegalovirus exposure and HLA in healthy donors (TCRdb year 2017). Context from the whole study: In an earlier analysis of roughly 500 of the donors, less than 350 Gb of sequence data and 117 million unique TCR beta sequences from 180 million or so T cells were reported. Besides the first cohort of roughly 700 subjects, a separate validation cohort made up of 120 different subjects was used. An early release covering about 600 HLA-typed donors comprised around 300 gigabases of sequencing data and 85 million to 100 million unique TCR sequences. Class I and class II HLA loci were covered by the typing at four-digit resolution. In the later analysis, no new phenotypic data were used to find candidate immune exposures; instead, reliance was placed on TCR beta sequences and their occurrence across donors. Donor age, sex, ethnicity and CMV serostatus were compiled alongside the repertoire data. In an earlier analysis of several hundred of the donors, high-throughput TCR beta sequencing was used to judge whether each TCR beta V gene segment behaved as functional or pseudogenic. The aim of the study was to test whether cataloging public T cell receptors could identify signatures of past pathogen exposure. On average, roughly 250,000 unique TCR beta nucleotide sequences were sequenced per donor among some 420 genotyped donors of the cohort, with about 17% of those sequences being non-productive. The number of donors typed differed by locus, with about 629-640 for A, B, C, DRB1 and DQB1, more than 500 for DQA1, about 610 for DPA1, and about 450 for DPB1. To study patterns of TCR occurrence, a later analysis re-analyzed previously published TCR beta repertoires from 700 or so donors and added high-resolution HLA genotyping. Of the 300 to 400 genotyped donors, approximately 83% fell in the genetic ancestry cluster associated with self-reported Caucasian donors. Using immunosequencing, the study profiled T cell repertoires from about 620 subjects and related those repertoires to cytomegalovirus serostatus. A later genetic analysis took genome-wide SNP genotypes for about 65% of the 666 donors and used that subset as a discovery cohort. All discovery cohort repertoires had been generated on a single sequencing platform. To predict cytomegalovirus infection status, the study brought together high-throughput TCR immunosequencing, statistical association of individual TCRs with disease status, and machine learning. Roughly five DR-DQ haplotypes were treated as single units for association and clustering because of strong linkage in the cohort.

Beyond this particular receptor, the publication reports: In a later analysis, HLA-associated TCR beta chains were found to be more clonally expanded and to have lower generation probabilities than equally common non-associated chains. When HLA alleles, especially DR and DQ, strongly co-occurred, attributing TCR associations to individual alleles was difficult. In both the original and validation cohorts, the classifier was reported to diagnose cytomegalovirus status with high specificity and sensitivity. Compared with the approximately 700-donor mean, donors in an Asian-associated ancestry cluster had fewer N-insertions in productive TCRs, according to a later genetic analysis. In this cohort, only TCR beta chains were sequenced, and detectable features were limited by the absence of alpha or paired-chain data. Because HLA typing was unavailable for some donors at each locus, only the typed subset was used in association tests. A further reported finding was that TCR beta sequences accurately predicted the HLA-A and HLA-B alleles for most subjects in the first cohort. At a false discovery rate of 0.05, a later analysis linked about 16,000 TCR beta sequences to specific HLA alleles. According to the authors, the approach could potentially be generalized to other disease states and immunological phenotypes. Broadly in line with IMGT annotations, most TCR beta V segments showed up in productive rearrangements about 87% or about 30% of the time in an earlier analysis of several hundred of the donors. In the study, some 160 TCR beta chains were listed as associated with cytomegalovirus. Roughly 15 rarely observed V segments, including chromosome 9 orphons, were excluded from the earlier analysis of approximately 500 of the donors because counts were too low. A group of highly shared sequence variants was considered likely to be a technical artifact of the sequencing pipeline. Most TCR sequences were observed very rarely across donors, whereas some public TCRs were present in many individuals. For the cohort, immune exposure information was limited to CMV serostatus. Sequencing depth was assumed to be roughly uniform across donors in the presence/absence analyses, though that assumption may not hold. According to a later analysis, TCR association rates differed among HLA loci, with DRB1 alleles showing the most associated TCRs and HLA-C alleles showing the fewest. In a later analysis, most CMV-associated TCR beta chains were found to appear HLA-restricted, with HLA associations seemingly driven largely by CMV exposure. A few of the identified cytomegalovirus-associated TCR beta chains were confirmed in vitro to be specific for cytomegalovirus antigens. A later analysis reported that several top co-occurrence clusters appeared linked to parvovirus B19, influenza, CMV and Epstein-Barr virus. In a later genetic analysis, a missense DCLRE1C variant was associated with V-gene and J-gene trimming of TCR beta chains, and the association was replicated in an independent cohort. Linkage disequilibrium might explain the correlated functional status among segregating V segments, but an unknown experimental factor could not be excluded.

The cohort consisted of 600 or so healthy bone marrow donors. All cohort members were sampled while nominally healthy, although unrecorded immune exposures were likely present. The donor was CMV seropositive and belonged to the group of some 290 seropositive cohort members. A peripheral blood sample was provided by each donor, and peripheral blood mononuclear cells were used for TCR beta sequencing. The Qiagen DNeasy Blood Extraction Kit was used to extract genomic DNA from the blood cell samples. Preparation of the library involved the immunoSEQ multiplex PCR assay. The multiplex PCR relied on a mix of 60 forward primers for TCR Vbeta segments and 13 reverse primers for TCR Jbeta segments. Amplification of the CDR3 region of rearranged TCR beta genes was performed with a multiplex PCR assay on genomic DNA. On the Illumina HiSeq System, the amplified TCR beta libraries were sequenced as 87-base-pair reads. Concerning the study's data processing: A later analysis tallied some 79 million unique TCR beta chains across the 550 to 850 repertoires, and approximately 11 million of those chains were shared by two or more donors. A nearest-neighbor algorithm error-corrected the raw reads and collapsed the reads into unique sequences, merging closely related sequences to remove PCR and sequencing errors. CDR3 sequences were aligned to IMGT reference sequences to assign V, D and J gene segments. For a sequence to be retained, at least a six-nucleotide match to both a V gene segment and a J gene segment was required. A rearrangement counted as productive if the CDR3 had no stop codons and remained in frame with V and J, and every other rearrangement counted as non-productive. Following IMGT convention, CDR3 was defined as the stretch from the second conserved V-encoded cysteine up to the conserved J-encoded phenylalanine. Sequences without an unambiguous match to a single V gene segment were excluded from the earlier analysis of approximately 600 of the donors. An earlier analysis of some 500 of the donors classified V segments as functional when productive rearrangements were above 56.7% and as segregating when the standard deviation between donors was above 5%. To diagnose cytomegalovirus status from the catalog of TCR beta chain sequences, a statistical classification framework was built. In a later analysis, TCR nucleotide sequences were compared against IMGT/GENE-DB human TR gene sequences so that V and J genes could be assigned. The TCRdist pipeline was used in a later analysis to assign CDR3 sequences and most-parsimonious VDJ recombination scenarios. In a later analysis, every TCR beta chain was defined by the combination of its CDR3 amino acid sequence and its V-gene family, and reads without a unique V-gene family were dropped. To address suspected cross-contamination and a sequencing artifact, a later analysis removed around 600 highly shared, low-generation-probability nucleotide sequences. In a later analysis, a clonal expansion index was calculated for each public chain from normalized within-repertoire ranks of inferred template counts. In a later analysis, generation probabilities were computed using a VDJ recombination model fitted to out-of-frame rearrangements, and the results were checked against IGoR. Hypergeometric tests were used in a later analysis to score TCR-TCR, TCR-HLA and TCR-CMV co-occurrence, with a repertoire-size bias correction applied to the TCR pairs. To estimate false discovery rates, a later analysis permuted the HLA or CMV assignments 20 times. In a later analysis, co-occurring TCRs were grouped with DBSCAN, and TCRdist sequence similarity was added when clustering was performed within HLA-allele-positive subsets. For co-occurrence clustering, repertoires with fewer than 30,000 or more than 120,000 public chains were excluded, along with a handful of repertoires with anomalous nucleotide sharing. TCRdb's version of the immuneACCESS table is confined to in-frame rearrangements and falls short of the full clone set. An unresolved V gene accounts for under half of the shortfall where checked; the remainder is of unknown origin. V and J calls and clone size come straight from that table; D and trimming were deduced from the DNA. Across this sample there are 35,000 to 55,000 clones, with approximately 57% seen only once. The ten largest account for more than 10% of the sample.

The material sequenced was PBMCs. This TCR came from a man between 60 and 75 years old in good health and CMV-seropositive.

CDR3 loop: CSVERAGAGLAGHEQFF. The nucleotide sequence is given as TGCAGCGTTGAAAGGGCGGGAGCGGGACTAGCAGGCCATGAGCAGTTCTTC. The V and J segments used are TRBV29-1 and TRBJ2-1, with TRBD2 matching 9 junction bases. From cysteine to phenylalanine, the CDR3 is 17 amino acids long. CDR3 DNA is the only sequence kept; it has 51 bases, read in frame from the first base. Trimming takes 2 bases off V and 8 bases off J; junction bases not matched to a gene: 16. Sequences SQVTM (CDR1) and ANQGSEA (CDR2) are obtained from the germline V gene.